The 26 T cell receptor beta chains in this list originate from one sample, sequenced in a study of blood T cell repertoires in COVID-19. Repertoires were generated with immunoSEQ multiplex PCR, while TCRdb's copy carries only in-frame clones and drops some. This table has some 150,000 clones, 70% to 85% appearing once. Sequenced material: PBMCs or T cells enriched from blood (not recorded which). These receptors were taken from a man aged 45-60 years who had recovered from COVID-19.

This clone has a count of ten or more. The rearrangement joins TRBV29-1 to TRBJ1-1, with 9 nucleotides matching TRBD1. The CDR3 totals 15 residues. V lost 7 bases, J lost 3 bases, and 12 bases stayed unmatched. Germline CDR1 SQVTM, CDR2 ANQGSEA. In DNA form, the CDR3 reads TGCAGCGCATTACCCGGGACAGGGTATGACACTGAAGCTTTCTTT. It specifies CSALPGTGYDTEAFF.

This rearrangement joins TRBV19 to TRBJ1-1; no firm D call. Germline lookup yields CDR1 LNHDA and CDR2 SQIVND (reference sequence). Trimming took 7 bases from V and 1 from J, leaving 19 bases between them. The CDR3 loop spans 16 amino acids. The CDR3: CASNPPGVPGNTEAFF. The CDR3 coding sequence is TGTGCCAGTAACCCCCCTGGAGTCCCCGGGAACACTGAAGCTTTCTTT.

V is TRBV30 and J is TRBJ1-1; D unclear. CDR1 is GTSNPN and CDR2 is SVGIG in the germline V gene (reference sequence). The ends were cut back, 4 bases at V and 8 bases at J, with 14 bases in the middle. CDR3 length equals 12 residues. CDR3 residues: CAWTLRIGEAFF. The DNA for the CDR3 is TGTGCCTGGACTTTGAGGATTGGGGAAGCTTTCTTT.

The chain employs TRBV6-5 and TRBJ1-1; tentatively, D is TRBD1 (6 bases). Germline V gene lookup returns CDR1 MNHEY and CDR2 SVGAGI. The V and J ends lost 11 bases and 7 bases respectively, with 23 bases between them. CDR3 length equals 14 residues. DNA of the CDR3: TGTGCCGACACCGATCCACAGGGAGCCGATGAAGCTTTCTTT. It is translated as CADTDPQGADEAFF.

This clone was detected ten times or more. V is TRBV2 and J is TRBJ1-5, with 7 bases aligning to TRBD1. The CDR3 consists of 15 residues. The germline gives CDR1 SNHLY, CDR2 FYNNEI. V lost 7 bases to trimming and J lost 3 bases; unmatched junction nucleotides: 9. In DNA, the CDR3 is TGTGCCAGCACTCTGACAGGGAGTATCAATCAGCCCCAGCATTTT. Its translation is CASTLTGSINQPQHF.

The rearrangement uses TRBV6-5 and TRBJ1-2; 7 nucleotides agree with TRBD1. V shed 2 bases and J 3 bases; nucleotides not matched to a gene: 0. CDR1 is MNHEY and CDR2 is SVGAGI in the germline V gene. The CDR3 spans 13 residues. The CDR3 nucleotides are TGTGCCAGCAGTTACGACAGGGACTATGGCTACACCTTC. This translates into CASSYDRDYGYTF.

The chain has TRBV3-1 (or the pseudogene TRBV3-2) and TRBJ2-7; 9 bases match TRBD2. The length of the CDR3 is 14 residues. The J segment lost 5 bases and the V segment lost 7 bases, leaving 9 bases of the junction unmatched. Per germline, CDR1 LGHDT and CDR2 YNNKEL (reference sequence). In DNA form, the CDR3 reads TGTGCCAGCAAAGCGGGGGGACGATTGAACGAGCAGTACTTC. Translated: CASKAGGRLNEQYF.

There are a few counts of this clone. The chain employs TRBV28 and TRBJ2-3, with a tentative D call TRBD1 (6 bases). This CDR3 region has 14 residues. Germline-derived CDR1 and CDR2 are MDHEN and SYDVKM. V was shortened by 6 bases and J by 7 bases, with 17 bases between the two germline ends. CDR3 amino acids: CASRAGTRANTQYF. In DNA form, the CDR3 reads TGTGCCAGCAGAGCCGGGACACGAGCTAATACGCAGTATTTT.

The chain combines TRBV5-4 with TRBJ2-7; a weak D match, TRBD1 (5 bases). Trimming shortened V by 0 bases and J by 5 bases, and 12 bases separated the two germline ends. Germline CDR1 SGHNT, CDR2 YYREEE (reference sequence). This CDR3 comprises 14 residues. The CDR3, as DNA: TGTGCCAGCAGCTTGGGACAGTCCCTCGACGAGCAGTACTTC. Translated: CASSLGQSLDEQYF.

This clone was counted only a few times. The chain recombines TRBV7-2 with TRBJ1-4, with D maybe TRBD1 (5 bases). In germline, CDR1 is SGHTA, CDR2 FQGNSA. Trimming removed 2 bases at V and 2 bases at J, with 9 bases between. The CDR3 loop spans 15 amino acids. The CDR3 loop reads CASSLQGPTNEKLFF. The CDR3 DNA follows: TGTGCCAGCAGCTTACAGGGTCCTACTAATGAAAAACTGTTTTTT.

The rearrangement links TRBV19 to TRBJ2-1, with a weak D call TRBD1 (5 bases). CDR3 length: 17 amino acids. Between the trimmed V and J ends, which lost 2 bases and 5 bases, there was a span of 19 bases. Per germline, CDR1 LNHDA and CDR2 SQIVND (reference sequence). The CDR3 DNA reads as TGTGCCAGTAGTATAAGCCGAAGGGGTCGGTCTCACAATGAGCAGTTCTTC. It specifies CASSISRRGRSHNEQFF.

V usage is TRBV5-1 and J usage is TRBJ1-2, with 7 nucleotides matching TRBD1. The CDR3 is 17 residues long. The ends lost 0 bases at V and 2 bases at J; junction bases unmatched: 10. Germline V gene sequence: CDR1 SGHRS, CDR2 YFSETQ. The CDR3 bases are TGCGCCAGCAGCTTGGAGGTGGTCCCGGGACAGAACTATGGCTACACCTTC. Its translation: CASSLEVVPGQNYGYTF.

The chain recombines TRBV30 with TRBJ1-4; TRBD1 agrees at 7 bases. Trimming at V came to 1 base and at J to 7 bases, leaving 9 bases not matched to a gene. The CDR3 length is 15 residues. The germline CDR1 and CDR2 sequences are GTSNPN and SVGIG (reference sequence). The CDR3 DNA follows: TGTGCCTGGAGTGACGACAGGGATTTTGGTGAAAAACTGTTTTTT. It is translated as CAWSDDRDFGEKLFF.

The chain links TRBV4-1 to TRBJ1-1; TRBD1 agrees at 7 bases. The germline CDR1 and CDR2 sequences are MGHRA and YSYEKL. V trimming: 4 bases; J trimming: 0 bases; junction bases outside the gene matches: 5. The CDR3 is made up of 15 amino acids. The CDR3 region has the DNA TGCGCCAGCAGCCCGGGGGACAGAATGAACACTGAAGCTTTCTTT. It is translated as CASSPGDRMNTEAFF.

The chain is built from TRBV5-4 and TRBJ2-7; D is uncertain. Germline-derived CDR1 and CDR2 are SGHNT and YYREEE (reference sequence). The CDR3 loop spans 13 amino acids. The V end lost 4 bases, the J end lost 1 base, and 9 bases lay between the germline ends. The CDR3 region has the DNA TGTGCCAGCAGCCCACAGTATTCCTACGAGCAGTACTTC. Its translation: CASSPQYSYEQYF.

The chain employs TRBV19 and TRBJ1-4; D uncertain. Deletions cut 1 base from V and 5 bases from J, with 5 bases between. In germline, CDR1 is LNHDA, CDR2 SQIVND (reference sequence). The CDR3 is 13 amino acids. The CDR3 is CASSIGGNEKLFF. In DNA form, the CDR3 reads TGTGCCAGTAGTATAGGCGGGAATGAAAAACTGTTTTTT. Full variable domain (missing parts from reference TRBV19 and TRBJ1-4): DGGITQSPKYLFRKEGQNVTLSCEQNLNHDAMYWYRQDPGQGLRLIYYSQIVNDFQKGDIAEGYSVSREKKESFPLTVTSAQKNPTAFYLCASSIGGNEKLFFGSGTQLSVL.

The genes are TRBV25-1 and TRBJ2-5, with a weak D call TRBD1 (5 bases). The V gene lost 6 bases and the J gene lost 2 bases, with 19 bases spanning the gap. Germline V lookup: CDR1 MGHDK, CDR2 SYGVNS. CDR3 size: 16 residues. DNA for the CDR3: TGTGCCAGCAGGACCGGGCAGGGTACTAAACAAGAGACCCAGTACTTC. Translating gives CASRTGQGTKQETQYF.

The V and J genes are TRBV9 and TRBJ2-7, with a possible D match to TRBD1 (6 bases). V gave up 4 bases and J gave up 6 bases, with 14 bases separating them. The CDR3 contains 13 residues. Germline loops: CDR1 SGDLS, CDR2 YYNGEE. DNA of the CDR3: TGTGCCAGCAGCCCCACAGGGAGAAGCGAGCAGTACTTC. It specifies CASSPTGRSEQYF.

The chain has TRBV19 and TRBJ2-7; TRBD2 aligns across 7 bases. The V segment lost 1 base and the J segment 3 bases; nucleotides outside the gene matches: 3. The CDR3 sequence is 14 residues long. Germline values: CDR1 LNHDA, CDR2 SQIVND (reference sequence). The CDR3 coding sequence is TGTGCCAGTAGTATAGGGGCTAGCGGCTACGAGCAGTACTTC. Its translation: CASSIGASGYEQYF.

The chain uses TRBV7-6 and TRBJ2-7; D is unresolved. The CDR3 consists of 12 residues. Germline CDR1 SGHVS, CDR2 FNYEAQ. Trimming took 5 bases from V and 7 from J, leaving 12 bases between them. The CDR3 spells CASSPLLREQYF. The CDR3 DNA reads TGTGCCAGCAGCCCCCTTTTGAGGGAGCAGTACTTC.

The gene calls are TRBV28 and TRBJ1-2, with D hard to call. Trimming pared 6 bases from V and 6 bases from J, leaving 11 bases between. The V gene's germline CDR1 is MDHEN and CDR2 SYDVKM. The CDR3 spans 12 residues. CDR3 DNA: TGTGCCAGCAGCCTAAATCCCCATGGCTACACCTTC. Translation: CASSLNPHGYTF.

The gene calls are TRBV19 and TRBJ2-2; D is ambiguous. Germline assignment: CDR1 LNHDA and CDR2 SQIVND (reference sequence). CDR3 size: 14 residues. The V end was cut by 3 bases, the J end by 1 base, with 6 bases between. CDR3 sequence: CASSIERNTGELFF. The CDR3 DNA reads as TGTGCCAGTAGTATCGAGAGGAACACCGGGGAGCTGTTTTTT.

V usage is TRBV5-1 and J usage is TRBJ2-3; TRBD2 matches 8 bases. Unmatched junction bases numbered 7, after V lost 7 bases and J lost 3 bases. This CDR3 has 14 residues. CDR1 SGHRS and CDR2 YFSETQ come from the germline V gene. Written as DNA, the CDR3 is TGCGCCAGCCGTAGCGGGGCGGTGACAGATACGCAGTATTTT. It encodes CASRSGAVTDTQYF.

This chain links TRBV10-3 with TRBJ2-7, with D tentatively TRBD1 (6 bases). V was shortened by 2 bases and J by 3 bases, with 8 bases between the two germline ends. This CDR3 comprises 13 residues. CDR1 is ENHRY and CDR2 is SYGVKD in the germline V gene. The DNA of the CDR3 is TGTGCCATCAGTGAGAGACAGGACTACGAGCAGTACTTC. Protein sequence: CAISERQDYEQYF.

V is TRBV10-1 and J is TRBJ1-4, with D uncertain. Germline V CDR1 and CDR2: WNHNN, SYGVQD (reference sequence). Deletions cut 4 bases from V and 4 bases from J, with 7 bases between. The CDR3 length is 13 residues. CDR3 sequence reads: CASSARHNEKLFF. DNA for the CDR3: TGCGCCAGCAGTGCGAGGCATAATGAAAAACTGTTTTTT.

This rearrangement joins TRBV24-1 to TRBJ2-1; TRBD2 matches at 11 bases. Losses at the gene ends were 3 bases for V and 8 bases for J; bases not matched to a gene: 5. The CDR3 has 15 amino acids. The germline V gene encodes CDR1 KGHDR and CDR2 SFDVKD. As DNA, the CDR3 is TGTGCCACCAGTGATGCCGGGACTAGCGGCGATGAGCAGTTCTTC. Protein product: CATSDAGTSGDEQFF.